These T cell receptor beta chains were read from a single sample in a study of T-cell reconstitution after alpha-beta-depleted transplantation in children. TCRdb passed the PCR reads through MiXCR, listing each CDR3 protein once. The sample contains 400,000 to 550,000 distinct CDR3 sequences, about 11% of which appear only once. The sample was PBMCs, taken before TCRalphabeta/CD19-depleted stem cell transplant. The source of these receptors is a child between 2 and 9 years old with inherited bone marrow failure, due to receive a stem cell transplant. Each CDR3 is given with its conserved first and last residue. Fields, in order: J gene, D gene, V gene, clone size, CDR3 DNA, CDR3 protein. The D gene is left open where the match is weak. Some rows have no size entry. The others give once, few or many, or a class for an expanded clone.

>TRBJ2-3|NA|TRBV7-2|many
TGTGCCAGCAGCCCCGACTCAAACACAGATACGCAGTATTTT
CASSPDSNTDTQYF
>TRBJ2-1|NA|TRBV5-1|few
TGCGCCAGCAGCCATTTTCCTACATGGGAGCAGTTCTTC
CASSHFPTWEQFF
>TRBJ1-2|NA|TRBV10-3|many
TGTGCCATCAGTGAGGGAGGAGGGGGCTACACCTTC
CAISEGGGGYTF
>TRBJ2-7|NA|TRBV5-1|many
TGCGCCAGCAGCTTGGAAGCGTCGGCCTACGAGCAGTACTTC
CASSLEASAYEQYF
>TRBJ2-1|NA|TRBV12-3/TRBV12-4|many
TGTGCCAGCAGTTTAGATCCTAGACAGCGGGAGCAGTTCTTC
CASSLDPRQREQFF
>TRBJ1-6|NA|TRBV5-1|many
TGCGCCAGCAGCTCACTTGGGGGGGCTGATTCACCCCTCCACTTT
CASSSLGGADSPLHF
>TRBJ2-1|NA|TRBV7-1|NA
TGTGCCAGCGGCCCTGCGCTCCTGGCGGGGCAGTTCTTC
CASGPALLAGQFF
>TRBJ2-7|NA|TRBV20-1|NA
TGCAGTGCTAGTCCCAGGGTAATCCCCTACGAGCAGTACTTC
CSASPRVIPYEQYF
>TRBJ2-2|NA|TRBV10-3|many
TGTGCCATCAGGGCAGGCAACACCGGGGAGCTGTTTTTT
CAIRAGNTGELFF
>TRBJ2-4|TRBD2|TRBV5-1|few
TGCGCCAGCAGCCCCGGGGGGGGGGCGTCGAACATTCAGTACTTC
CASSPGGGASNIQYF
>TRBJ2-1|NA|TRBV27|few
TGTGCCAGCAGCCTAGCCTCGGGAGAACTCTACAATGAGCAGTTCTTC
CASSLASGELYNEQFF
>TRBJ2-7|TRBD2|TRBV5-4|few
TGTGCCAGCAGCGCCGGGACTAGTCTCTACGAGCAGTACTTC
CASSAGTSLYEQYF
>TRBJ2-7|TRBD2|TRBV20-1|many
TGCAGTGCTAGAGATCTCCCGACTAGCGGGAGCCCCGAGCAGTACTTC
CSARDLPTSGSPEQYF
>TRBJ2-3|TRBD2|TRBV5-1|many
TGCGCCAGCAGCATAGGACTAGCGGCCGAAGATACGCAGTATTTT
CASSIGLAAEDTQYF
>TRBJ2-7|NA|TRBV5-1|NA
TGCGCCAGCAGCTTGGCGGTAGCGGCCAGCTCCTACGAGCAGTACTTC
CASSLAVAASSYEQYF
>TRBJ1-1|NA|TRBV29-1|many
TGCAGCGTCCTCGGCCGGGGAAAAGAAGCTTTCTTT
CSVLGRGKEAFF
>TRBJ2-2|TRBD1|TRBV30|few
TGTGCCTGGAGTCCCGGGACAGGGGGCGCGAGGGACACCGGGGAGCTGTTTTTT
CAWSPGTGGARDTGELFF
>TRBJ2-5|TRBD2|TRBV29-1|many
TGCAGCGTTGACAGGACTAGCGGGCAAGAGACCCAGTACTTC
CSVDRTSGQETQYF
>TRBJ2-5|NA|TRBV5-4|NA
TGTGCCAGCAGCTTGACTCCCGGGACGGGAAGGGAGACCCAGTACTTC
CASSLTPGTGRETQYF
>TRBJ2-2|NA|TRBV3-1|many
TGTGCCACCAGCAGGATTCCGGGGGAGCTGTTTTTT
CATSRIPGELFF
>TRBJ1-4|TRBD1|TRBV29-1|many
TGCAGCGCGGGACAGGCTAATGAAAAACTGTTTTTT
CSAGQANEKLFF
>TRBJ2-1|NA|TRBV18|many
TGTGCCAGCTCACTGGGTGACCATGAGCAGTTCTTC
CASSLGDHEQFF